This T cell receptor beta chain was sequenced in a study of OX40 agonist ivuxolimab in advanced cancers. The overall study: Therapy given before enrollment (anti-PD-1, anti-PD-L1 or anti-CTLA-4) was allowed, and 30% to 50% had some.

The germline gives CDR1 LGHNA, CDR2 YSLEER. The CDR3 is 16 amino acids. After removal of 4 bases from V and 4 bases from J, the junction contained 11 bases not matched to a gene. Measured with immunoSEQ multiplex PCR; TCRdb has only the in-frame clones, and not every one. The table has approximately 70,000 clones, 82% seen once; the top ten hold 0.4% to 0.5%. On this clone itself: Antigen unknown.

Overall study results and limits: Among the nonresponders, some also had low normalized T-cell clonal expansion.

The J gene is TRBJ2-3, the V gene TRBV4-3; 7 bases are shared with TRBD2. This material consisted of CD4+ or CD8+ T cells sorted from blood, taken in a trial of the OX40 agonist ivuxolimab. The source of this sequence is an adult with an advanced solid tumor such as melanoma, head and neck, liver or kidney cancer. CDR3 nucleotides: TGCGCCAGCAGCCGAAATCAGGGCGGGAGAGCAGATACGCAGTATTTT. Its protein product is CASSRNQGGRADTQYF.